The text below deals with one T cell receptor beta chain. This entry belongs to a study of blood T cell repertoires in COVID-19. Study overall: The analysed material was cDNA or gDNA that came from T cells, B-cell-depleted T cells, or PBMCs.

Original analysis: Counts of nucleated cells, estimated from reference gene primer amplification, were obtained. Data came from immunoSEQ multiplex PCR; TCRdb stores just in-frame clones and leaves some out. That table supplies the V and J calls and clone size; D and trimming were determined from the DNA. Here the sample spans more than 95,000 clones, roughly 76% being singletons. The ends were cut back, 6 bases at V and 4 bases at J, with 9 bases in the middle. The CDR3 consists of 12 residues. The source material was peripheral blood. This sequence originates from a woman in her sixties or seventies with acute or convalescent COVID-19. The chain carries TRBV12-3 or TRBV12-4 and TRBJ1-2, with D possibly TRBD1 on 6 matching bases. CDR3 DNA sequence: TGTGCCAGCAGCAGGGGAAGCTATGGCTACACCTTC. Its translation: CASSRGSYGYTF.